A selection of T cell receptor beta chains follows, all from one sample in a study of cytomegalovirus exposure and HLA in healthy donors. Profiling relied on immunoSEQ multiplex PCR, and the TCRdb table lists in-frame clones only, not all of them. The sample has 90,000 to 150,000 clones, 85% to 90% seen once; the top ten hold just under 6.5%. The sequenced sample was PBMCs. The receptors here all came from a woman aged 18-35 years in good health and CMV-seropositive. CDR3s include the opening cysteine and the closing phenylalanine or tryptophan. D genes are given only for firm matches. Size tells how often a clone was seen (once, few, many) or the class of an expanded clone, and some rows leave it out.

d_gene: .
abundance: .
len: 16
v_gene: TRBV21-1
j_gene: TRBJ2-2
CDR3aa: CASTLLAGPNTGELFF
CDR3nt: TGTGCCAGCACCCTACTAGCGGGGCCAAACACCGGGGAGCTGTTTTTT

d_gene: TRBD2
abundance: .
len: 14
v_gene: TRBV11-2
j_gene: TRBJ2-7
CDR3aa: CASTRTSGGYEQYF
CDR3nt: TGTGCCAGCACCAGGACTAGCGGAGGGTACGAGCAGTACTTC

d_gene: TRBD1
abundance: .
len: 14
v_gene: TRBV30
j_gene: TRBJ2-7
CDR3aa: CAWGKGQYSYEQYF
CDR3nt: TGTGCCTGGGGAAAGGGACAGTACTCCTACGAGCAGTACTTC

d_gene: .
abundance: few
len: 13
v_gene: TRBV2
j_gene: TRBJ1-2
CDR3aa: CASSDSQYYGYTF
CDR3nt: TGTGCCAGCAGTGATAGCCAGTACTATGGCTACACCTTC

d_gene: .
abundance: .
len: 12
v_gene: TRBV30
j_gene: TRBJ1-2
CDR3aa: CAWSLGGDGYTF
CDR3nt: TGTGCCTGGAGCTTGGGAGGGGATGGCTACACCTTC

d_gene: .
abundance: .
len: 13
v_gene: TRBV7-2
j_gene: TRBJ2-1
CDR3aa: CASSLLASNEQFF
CDR3nt: TGTGCCAGCAGCTTACTGGCAAGCAATGAGCAGTTCTTC

d_gene: .
abundance: .
len: 15
v_gene: TRBV4-2
j_gene: TRBJ1-4
CDR3aa: CASSQELATNEKLFF
CDR3nt: TGTGCCAGCAGCCAAGAACTTGCAACTAATGAAAAACTGTTTTTT

d_gene: TRBD2
abundance: .
len: 17
v_gene: TRBV9
j_gene: TRBJ2-5
CDR3aa: CASSPGTSGRAAETQYF
CDR3nt: TGTGCCAGCAGCCCAGGGACTAGCGGGAGGGCCGCAGAGACCCAGTACTTC

d_gene: .
abundance: .
len: 13
v_gene: TRBV10-3
j_gene: TRBJ2-1
CDR3aa: CATTTDIYNEQFF
CDR3nt: TGTGCCACAACTACGGACATTTACAATGAGCAGTTCTTC

d_gene: .
abundance: .
len: 12
v_gene: TRBV7-2
j_gene: TRBJ2-7
CDR3aa: CASSSPGYEQYF
CDR3nt: TGTGCCAGCAGCTCCCCAGGGTACGAGCAGTACTTC

d_gene: TRBD1
abundance: .
len: 12
v_gene: TRBV2
j_gene: TRBJ2-7
CDR3aa: CASSLTRDRITF
CDR3nt: TGTGCCAGCAGTCTTACCCGGGACAGGATTACCTTC

d_gene: .
abundance: .
len: 13
v_gene: TRBV5-1
j_gene: TRBJ1-1
CDR3aa: CASSFTGPTEAFF
CDR3nt: TGCGCCAGCAGCTTTACAGGGCCCACTGAAGCTTTCTTT

d_gene: .
abundance: .
len: 13
v_gene: TRBV2
j_gene: TRBJ1-1
CDR3aa: CASSPEIETEAFF
CDR3nt: TGTGCCAGCAGCCCCGAAATCGAGACTGAAGCTTTCTTT